The rows below give T cell receptor beta chains drawn from one sample of a study of PD-1 blockade in classical Hodgkin lymphoma. Measured with immunoSEQ multiplex PCR; TCRdb has only the in-frame clones, and not every one. The top ten hold 2% to 2.5% of the sample, which has about 27,000 clones, around 80% seen once. This sample comprised CD4+ T cells from blood, obtained at baseline. These receptors all come from a human donor with classical Hodgkin lymphoma. The CDR3 runs from the conserved cysteine through the conserved F or W. D genes are given only for firm matches. Clone size is stated in some rows and not others, as once, few, many or a class when expanded.

J,D,length,size,V,CDR3,DNA
TRBJ1-4,NA,14,NA,TRBV28,CASNEADHNEKLFF,TGTGCCAGCAATGAGGCGGACCATAATGAAAAACTGTTTTTT
TRBJ1-2,TRBD1,15,NA,TRBV2,CASSEYGTGFRGYTF,TGTGCCAGCAGTGAATACGGGACAGGGTTTCGCGGCTACACCTTC
TRBJ1-2,NA,16,once,TRBV4-3,CASSLTRREVLYGYTF,TGCGCCAGCAGCCTTACACGCAGGGAGGTACTCTATGGCTACACCTTC
TRBJ2-4,TRBD1,14,NA,TRBV6-5,CASRDRGIKNIQYF,TGTGCCAGCAGGGACAGGGGCATCAAAAACATTCAGTACTTC
TRBJ2-5,TRBD2,14,NA,TRBV30,CAWRLAGGGETQYF,TGTGCCTGGAGGTTGGCGGGGGGCGGGGAGACCCAGTACTTC
TRBJ2-5,TRBD2,14,NA,TRBV7-6,CASSLSSGSGTQYF,TGTGCCAGCAGCTTATCTAGCGGAAGTGGTACCCAGTACTTC
TRBJ1-5,NA,14,NA,TRBV10-3,CAISYSVSNQPQHF,TGTGCCATCTCGTACAGTGTTAGCAATCAGCCCCAGCATTTT
TRBJ2-3,TRBD2,16,NA,TRBV5-1,CASSPRAGRGTDTQYF,TGCGCCAGCAGCCCCCGAGCCGGGCGGGGGACAGATACGCAGTATTTT
TRBJ1-6,NA,18,NA,TRBV7-8,CASRIAYREQGINSPLHF,TGTGCCAGCAGGATAGCCTACAGGGAGCAGGGGATCAATTCACCCCTCCACTTT
TRBJ2-3,TRBD2,17,NA,TRBV19,CASGDTGTSGGADTQYF,TGTGCCAGTGGAGACACGGGGACTAGCGGGGGCGCGGATACGCAGTATTTT
TRBJ2-3,NA,14,NA,TRBV6-6,CASSVSDFVDTQYF,TGTGCCAGCAGTGTTAGCGATTTCGTGGATACGCAGTATTTT
TRBJ2-1,NA,13,NA,TRBV5-1,CASSVQGNNEQFF,TGCGCCAGCAGCGTACAGGGTAACAATGAGCAGTTCTTC
TRBJ2-7,NA,15,NA,TRBV5-5,CASSLSEGAFYEQYF,TGTGCCAGCAGCTTGTCGGAGGGGGCCTTCTACGAGCAGTACTTC
TRBJ1-1,NA,13,few,TRBV5-1,CASSLGGNTEAFF,TGCGCCAGCAGCTTGGGGGGGAACACTGAAGCTTTCTTT
TRBJ2-7,TRBD1,14,NA,TRBV19,CASSGRRDSYEQYF,TGTGCCAGTAGTGGTCGAAGGGACAGCTACGAGCAGTACTTC
TRBJ2-2,NA,16,NA,TRBV10-3,CAIREGTLGVFGELFF,TGTGCCATCAGGGAGGGGACTCTGGGGGTCTTCGGGGAGCTGTTTTTT
TRBJ2-7,TRBD1,15,few,TRBV7-9,CASSRGTGGSYEQYF,TGTGCCAGCAGCCGAGGGACAGGGGGCTCCTACGAGCAGTACTTC
TRBJ1-2,NA,15,once,TRBV7-8,CASSQIRGGYYGYTF,TGTGCCAGCAGCCAGATTCGGGGGGGATACTATGGCTACACCTTC
TRBJ1-6,NA,14,NA,TRBV4-2,CASSPRSFNSPLHF,TGTGCCAGCAGCCCCCGGTCTTTTAATTCACCCCTCCACTTT
TRBJ2-7,TRBD2,15,NA,TRBV29-1,CSVDQRTSGGLEQYF,TGCAGCGTTGACCAGCGGACTAGCGGGGGGTTGGAGCAGTACTTC
TRBJ1-2,TRBD1,16,NA,TRBV19,CASSRLPGQGARGYTF,TGTGCCAGTAGCCGTCTTCCAGGACAGGGGGCTCGGGGCTACACCTTC
TRBJ1-2,NA,14,few,TRBV4-2,CASSQDSADYGYTF,TGTGCCAGCAGCCAAGATTCGGCCGACTATGGCTACACCTTC
TRBJ2-1,NA,10,NA,TRBV19,CASSNDEQFF,TGTGCCAGTAGTAACGATGAGCAGTTCTTC
TRBJ1-1,NA,12,NA,TRBV30,CALSPGSPEAFF,TGTGCCTTGTCTCCGGGGAGCCCTGAAGCTTTCTTT
TRBJ1-2,NA,15,NA,TRBV29-1,CSVEEEAGLNYGYTF,TGCAGCGTTGAAGAAGAGGCAGGGCTGAACTATGGCTACACCTTC
TRBJ1-1,NA,13,NA,TRBV10-3,CAINLGMNTEAFF,TGTGCCATCAACTTGGGCATGAACACTGAAGCTTTCTTT
TRBJ2-7,NA,14,NA,TRBV6-5,CASSYSSGIYEQYF,TGTGCCAGCAGTTACTCCTCAGGGATCTACGAGCAGTACTTC